Listed here is a single TCR beta chain. The antigen is unknown. TCRdb keeps only in-frame clones here, not all; method: immunoSEQ multiplex PCR. The sample contains 1 million to 1.3 million clones, roughly 74% of which appear only once. This sample stems from a study of shared clonotypes between healthy human individuals. Overall study findings and caveats: Only blood was sampled; tissue repertoires likely differ. In having few donors, the study represented limited genetic and exposure-history diversity. Sequencing of the sorted subsets was shown by rarefaction to be incomplete despite large depth.

CD4+ cells yielded CD45RA+ naive and CD45RA-negative memory subsets. Between the trimmed V and J ends, which lost 2 bases and 5 bases, there was a span of 14 bases. Germline lookup yields CDR1 KGHSH and CDR2 LQKENI. The CDR3 is 15 amino acids. The source material was memory CD4+ T cells from PBMCs. As to subset: CD45RA-negative fraction. This sequence was found in a man aged 18-30 years in good health. Some clones in this sample may be carry-over from other donors' samples. The chain is built from TRBV18 and TRBJ2-3; D not certain. This chain's CDR3 is CASSPSSGGVDTQYF. In nucleotides, the CDR3 is TGTGCCAGCTCACCAAGTTCTGGCGGCGTAGATACGCAGTATTTT.